This passage covers 22 T cell receptor beta chains from one sample sequenced in a study of blood T cells in healthy people across ages (dated by TCRdb to the mid-2010s). The library was made by 5' RACE. Reads for this sample came from an Illumina HiSeq 2500. A second about 7 to 12 cycle PCR used a sample-barcoded 5' primer and a J-beta primer mix. TCRdb itself trimmed the public reads at Q25 with fastp, ran MiXCR and retained productive beta chains. Identical CDR3 proteins give one entry, which carries the most common genes and DNA. Recorded for this sample are about 1.1 million distinct CDR3 sequences; around two fifths of them occurred a single time. Around 13% of the sample is taken by the ten largest. Sequences were obtained from blood. The source is a young man in good health.

This clonotype came up a few times. This chain joins TRBV28 and TRBJ2-7; D perhaps matches TRBD2 (6 bases). Trimming left V 4 bases short and J 2 bases short, with 12 bases between. CDR1 and CDR2 from the germline V gene are MDHEN and SYDVKM. The CDR3 runs to 14 residues. CDR3 amino acids: CASSYGGVPYEQYF. In DNA, the CDR3 is TGTGCCAGCAGTTACGGGGGTGTCCCCTACGAGCAGTACTTC. The full variable domain, rest sourced from reference TRBV28 and TRBJ2-7, is DVKVTQSSRYLVKRTGEKVFLECVQDMDHENMFWYRQDPGLGLRLIYFSYDVKMKEKGDIPEGYSVSREKKERFSLILESASTNQTSMYLCASSYGGVPYEQYFGPGTRLTVT.

The rearrangement links TRBV12-3 or TRBV12-4 to TRBJ2-3, with 9 bases that match TRBD2. The V gene end was trimmed by 6 bases and the J gene end by 2 bases; junction bases not matched to a gene: 9. This CDR3 comprises 16 residues. The chain's CDR3 is CASSPRLADYTDTQYF. The CDR3, as DNA: TGTGCCAGCAGCCCCCGACTAGCGGATTACACAGATACGCAGTATTTT.

In this sample, this clonotype turned up a few times. The CDR3: CSARDLMGQTSYEQYF. In nucleotides, the CDR3 is TGCAGTGCTAGAGATCTTATGGGACAAACCTCCTACGAGCAGTACTTC. The chain is built from TRBV20-1 and TRBJ2-7; D might be TRBD1 (6 bases). V was trimmed by 0 bases and J by 0 bases, leaving 15 bases between them. Per germline, CDR1 DFQATT and CDR2 SNEGSKA (reference sequence). The CDR3 sequence is 16 residues long.

This chain uses TRBV7-9 with TRBJ1-1; D not resolved. The CDR3 totals 15 residues. Trimming pared 5 bases from V and 1 base from J, leaving 14 bases between. Germline-derived CDR1 and CDR2 are SEHNR and FQNEAQ (reference sequence). In DNA form, the CDR3 reads TGTGCCAGCAGCGGCGAAAGATCTGCGAACACTGAAGCTTTCTTT. Translation: CASSGERSANTEAFF.

This clonotype was detected only a few times. The chain uses TRBV5-1 and TRBJ1-5; tentative D call: TRBD1 (5 bases). The CDR3 totals 13 residues. Germline V CDR1 and CDR2: SGHRS, YFSETQ. The ends were cut back, 4 bases at V and 5 bases at J, with 10 bases in the middle. CDR3 loop: CASSVMTDQPQHF. DNA of the CDR3: TGCGCCAGCAGCGTGATGACAGATCAGCCCCAGCATTTT. Together with reference TRBV5-1 and TRBJ1-5, the CDR3 gives the full variable domain: KAGVTQTPRYLIKTRGQQVTLSCSPISGHRSVSWYQQTPGQGLQFLFEYFSETQRNKGNFPGRFSGRQFSNSRSEMNVSTLELGDSALYLCASSVMTDQPQHFGDGTRLSIL.

There are a few counts of this clonotype. The chain recombines TRBV30 with TRBJ2-7, with no clear D. Germline lookup yields CDR1 GTSNPN and CDR2 SVGIG (reference sequence). V was cut by 0 bases and J by 2 bases, with 14 bases left in between. The CDR3 has 15 residues. CDR3 in DNA: TGTGCCTGGAGTGTCTTCCCCGTGGGCCCCTACGAGCAGTACTTC. Translated: CAWSVFPVGPYEQYF.

This clonotype was seen a handful of times. The chain is built from TRBV20-1 and TRBJ1-6; D gene unclear. The V and J ends lost 0 bases and 0 bases respectively, with 27 bases between them. CDR1 and CDR2 (germline): DFQATT, SNEGSKA (reference sequence). CDR3 size: 22 residues. The CDR3 sequence: CSARDGEKEIDFSSSYNSPLHF. Written as DNA, the CDR3 is TGCAGTGCTAGAGATGGGGAGAAAGAAATCGACTTTTCAAGCTCCTATAATTCACCCCTCCACTTT.

The chain combines TRBV30 with TRBJ1-2; no clear D. V was shortened by 4 bases and J by 8 bases, with 17 bases between the two germline ends. This CDR3 contains 13 residues. Germline CDR1 GTSNPN, CDR2 SVGIG (reference sequence). This CDR3 is CAWMEFGRDGYTF. As DNA, the CDR3 is TGTGCCTGGATGGAGTTTGGCAGAGACGGCTACACCTTC.

This clonotype was detected a few times. Its ends do not fully match the called genes, so a read error is possible. The chain carries TRBV2 and TRBJ2-3; D call uncertain. This CDR3 has 12 amino acids. CDR1 SNHLY and CDR2 FYNNEI come from the germline V gene. CDR3 sequence (DNA): TGTGCCAGCAGAAAGGAGTCAGATACGCGGTATTTT. This codes for CASRKESDTRYF.

The CDR3 coding sequence is TGTGCCAGCAGCGGCACGCGGACGGGTAATTCACCCCTCCACTTT. Amino acids: CASSGTRTGNSPLHF. This chain uses TRBV7-9 with TRBJ1-6; D not certain. CDR1 and CDR2 from the germline V gene are SEHNR and FQNEAQ (reference sequence). Trimming took off 5 bases at V and 6 bases at J, with 14 bases between the two ends. This CDR3 has 15 amino acids.

CDR3 in amino acids: CASSQGGTMNTEAFF. DNA for the CDR3: TGTGCCAGCAGCCAAGGCGGCACAATGAACACTGAAGCTTTCTTT. The chain employs TRBV4-2 and TRBJ1-1; D remains ambiguous. Trimming removed 1 base from V and 0 bases from J, with 9 bases in between. Germline V lookup: CDR1 LGHNA, CDR2 YNFKEQ. The CDR3 length is 15 residues.

The V gene is TRBV25-1, the J gene TRBJ1-2; 7 bases agree with TRBD1. Germline lookup yields CDR1 MGHDK and CDR2 SYGVNS. The CDR3 has 14 amino acids. The V and J ends lost 1 base and 2 bases, in that order; junction bases with no gene match: 1. The CDR3 loop reads CASSEWGQNYGYTF. The CDR3 DNA follows: TGTGCCAGCAGTGAATGGGGACAGAACTATGGCTACACCTTC.

The V call is TRBV3-1, the J call TRBJ2-5, with 8 nucleotides matching TRBD1. With the DNA end fitting TRBJ2-7 better, the J assignment may be wrong. Germline values: CDR1 LGHDT, CDR2 YNNKEL (reference sequence). The CDR3 length is 14 residues. The CDR3 coding sequence is TGTGCCAGCAGCCAAGATAGCAGGGGGCGCGAGCAGTACTTC. Amino acid sequence: CASSQDSRGREQYF.

This clonotype was recorded at least ten times. The chain carries TRBV4-3 and TRBJ2-1; D unresolved. This CDR3 is 16 amino acids long. In germline, CDR1 is LGHNA, CDR2 YSLEER. V shed 2 bases and J shed 5 bases, with 16 bases lying between them. CDR3 residues: CASSQSIGQENNEQFF. DNA for the CDR3: TGCGCCAGCAGCCAATCAATCGGGCAGGAGAACAATGAGCAGTTCTTC.

The CDR3 region has the DNA TGCGCCAGCAGCCAGACAACAAGCGGGGGGGCCCATGAGCAGTTCTTC. It specifies CASSQTTSGGAHEQFF. The chain recombines TRBV4-1 with TRBJ2-1; 10 bases fit TRBD2. With 3 bases clipped from V and 8 bases from J, the junction kept 10 bases outside the gene matches. Germline CDR1 reads MGHRA; CDR2 reads YSYEKL. The CDR3 spans 16 residues.

The chain carries TRBV29-1 and TRBJ1-1, with 7 bases lining up with TRBD1. This CDR3 spans 16 amino acids. With 0 bases clipped from V and 1 base from J, the junction kept 8 bases outside the gene matches. Germline CDR1 reads SQVTM; CDR2 reads ANQGSEA. The CDR3 sequence: CSVEEVWTGKNTEAFF. Written as DNA, the CDR3 is TGCAGCGTTGAAGAGGTTTGGACAGGAAAGAACACTGAAGCTTTCTTT.

This clonotype was picked up one time. The chain links TRBV12-3 or TRBV12-4 to TRBJ1-2; D unclear. Trimming pared 7 bases from V and 4 bases from J, leaving 13 bases between. CDR3 length equals 13 residues. CDR3 protein: CASTRSRAYGYTF. The CDR3 nucleotides are TGTGCCAGCACGCGTTCGAGGGCCTATGGCTACACCTTC.

This clonotype was counted only a few times. The J gene is TRBJ1-1, the V gene TRBV29-1, with D unresolved. V was pared by 1 base and J by 1 base, with 10 bases between. The CDR3 runs 14 residues. Per the germline V gene, CDR1 is SQVTM and CDR2 is ANQGSEA. The CDR3 sequence: CSVEGAPTNTEAFF. The DNA of the CDR3 is TGCAGCGTTGAAGGGGCACCAACGAACACTGAAGCTTTCTTT.

The V gene is TRBV24-1, the J gene TRBJ2-3; the D gene is possibly TRBD1 (6 bases). The germline CDR1 and CDR2 sequences are KGHDR and SFDVKD. The CDR3 runs to 16 residues. With 0 bases removed from V and 0 bases from J, the gap between germline ends came to 9 bases. The CDR3, as DNA: TGTGCCACCAGTGATTTGGAGGACAGCAGCACAGATACGCAGTATTTT. Residues: CATSDLEDSSTDTQYF.

The rearrangement joins TRBV27 to TRBJ2-7; D is unresolved. From germline, CDR1 is MNHEY and CDR2 SMNVEV (reference sequence). This CDR3 has 14 amino acids. V gave up 6 bases and J gave up 6 bases, with 18 bases separating them. The CDR3 DNA follows: TGTGCCAGCAGCAAGAGTCTAAGTGAGCCCGAGCAGTACTTC. As protein: CASSKSLSEPEQYF.

There are a few counts of this clonotype. The chain couples TRBV28 to TRBJ1-5; D is possibly TRBD1 (6 bases). The CDR3 length is 16 residues. The V and J ends lost 5 bases and 1 base respectively, with 15 bases between them. Germline V gene sequence: CDR1 MDHEN, CDR2 SYDVKM. CDR3 coding DNA: TGTGCCAGCAGTAACGGGGGCGTCTGGAGCAATCAGCCCCAGCATTTT. It yields the protein CASSNGGVWSNQPQHF.

In this sample, this clonotype turned up a few times. The V and J genes are TRBV5-1 and TRBJ1-1; the D gene is possibly TRBD1 (5 bases). Germline CDR1 SGHRS, CDR2 YFSETQ. This CDR3 comprises 19 residues. Trimming took off 4 bases at V and 2 bases at J, with 27 bases between the two ends. This chain's CDR3 is CASSVPRQSQGGGNTEAFF. In nucleotides, the CDR3 is TGCGCCAGCAGCGTGCCCCGCCAGAGCCAGGGTGGGGGAAACACTGAAGCTTTCTTT. The variable domain in full, with the rest retrieved from reference TRBV5-1 and TRBJ1-1, is KAGVTQTPRYLIKTRGQQVTLSCSPISGHRSVSWYQQTPGQGLQFLFEYFSETQRNKGNFPGRFSGRQFSNSRSEMNVSTLELGDSALYLCASSVPRQSQGGGNTEAFFGQGTRLTVV.